The source of this T cell receptor beta chain is a study of cytomegalovirus exposure and HLA in healthy donors. This PCR relied on a set of 60 Vbeta primers and 13 Jbeta primers. The protocol was immunoSEQ multiplex PCR, while the TCRdb copy is restricted to in-frame clones and leaves out a portion. The data contain about 160,000 clones, less than 90% of them seen just once; the ten biggest clones take up under 1.1%. Whole-study findings and limits: Excluded were some V segments that proved indistinguishable, including TRBV6-2 and TRBV6-3.

Germline CDR1 LNHDA, CDR2 SQIVND (reference sequence). Trimming left V 3 bases short and J 6 bases short, with 17 bases between. The CDR3 is 16 residues long. To note about this clone: Its cognate antigen is unknown.

The chain joins TRBV19 to TRBJ1-4, with D possibly TRBD1 on 5 matching bases. Sequencing was carried out using PBMCs. The sequence was collected from a man between 25 and 39 years old in good health and CMV-seronegative. In nucleotides, the CDR3 is TGTGCCAGTAGTATCCGGGACGGAGGGGTGGATGAAAAACTGTTTTTT. This translates into CASSIRDGGVDEKLFF.